This T cell receptor beta chain was recovered during a study of blood T cell repertoires in COVID-19. Whole-study context: Sites in the United States, Italy and Spain provided acute and convalescent COVID-19 samples. T cells, B-cell-depleted T cells, or PBMCs supplied cDNA or gDNA.

CDR3 size: 15 residues. Per the germline V gene, CDR1 is SGDLS and CDR2 is YYNGEE. With 4 bases removed from V and 4 bases from J, the gap between germline ends came to 12 bases. Recruited during active infection, patients (from Seattle) were subsequently followed longitudinally. Only in-frame clones appear in the TCRdb table, and some are missing; sequencing was by immunoSEQ multiplex PCR. The repertoire consists of about 150,000 clones, with over 75% occurring once and the leading ten covering roughly 0.6%. Specimen: peripheral blood. The source is a man in his sixties with COVID-19, enrolled during active disease. The chain couples TRBV9 to TRBJ1-6, with D possibly matching TRBD1 (6 bases). The CDR3 nucleotides are TGTGCCAGCAGCCCAGGGGAGAGGTATAATTCACCCCTCCACTTT. It is translated as CASSPGERYNSPLHF.